Only one count was recorded for the clone carrying this T cell receptor beta chain. Original processing notes: Scientists estimated how many nucleated cells there were by amplifying reference gene primers. Method: immunoSEQ multiplex PCR; TCRdb's copy keeps in-frame clones and lacks some. V and J calls and clone size are those listed in that table; D and trimming were worked out from the DNA. The sample holds some 150,000 clones; more than 75% are singletons and the top ten take about 2.5%. This entry comes from a study of blood T cell repertoires in COVID-19. Study-level information: Acute-phase and convalescent COVID-19 samples originated in the United States, Italy and Spain. The analysed material was cDNA or gDNA that came from T cells, B-cell-depleted T cells, or PBMCs.

With 5 bases removed from V and 4 bases from J, the gap between germline ends came to 12 bases. CDR1 is LNHDA, CDR2 SQIVND, per germline (reference sequence). The length of the CDR3 is 15 residues. The sample was peripheral blood. The gene calls are TRBV19 and TRBJ1-6; maybe TRBD1 (5 bases). The origin of this receptor is a human donor with acute or convalescent COVID-19. The donor label of this sample is uncertain. CDR3 sequence (DNA): TGTGCCAGTAGTCCCGGACGGGGGTATAATTCACCCCTCCACTTT. It translates to CASSPGRGYNSPLHF.